This TCR beta chain was found in a study of blood T cell repertoires in COVID-19. Study in general: The United States, Italy and Spain provided the acute and convalescent COVID-19 samples. Sample material is recorded as cDNA or gDNA derived from T cells, B-cell-depleted T cells, or PBMCs.

In the source study's methods: Reference gene primers were amplified, and this amplification served to estimate nucleated cell counts. Repertoires were generated with immunoSEQ multiplex PCR, while TCRdb's copy carries only in-frame clones and drops some. The DNA gave D and trimming, while V, J and clone size come from that table. Of 30,000 to 35,000 clones in the sample, roughly four fifths are singletons; the top ten hold approximately 3.3%. This clone was picked up a small number of times. V shed 2 bases and J shed 0 bases, with 5 bases lying between them. CDR3 length: 14 residues. Germline V gene data show CDR1 as MNHEY and CDR2 as SVGEGT.

Sequenced input: peripheral blood. This clonotype originated in a man aged 50 or older with acute or convalescent COVID-19. The chain joins TRBV6-2 or TRBV6-3 to TRBJ1-3; the D is unclear. This CDR3 is CASSYVNSGNTIYF. The CDR3 DNA follows: TGTGCCAGCAGTTACGTAAACTCTGGAAACACCATATATTTT.